The 23 T cell receptor beta chains in this list originate from one sample, sequenced in a study of regulatory T cells in long-lasting Graves disease. HTBI primers from iRepertoire and Arm-PCR of CDR3 regions yielded the TCR beta libraries. TCRdb processed the multiplex PCR reads anew with MiXCR; each CDR3 protein has one entry. The sample has 360,000 or so distinct CDR3 sequences; around 15% are singletons. Sample time point: newly diagnosed GD, antithyroid drugs for less than 3 months. After RNA was extracted from PBMCs, the TCR library was made from it. The same sample was also used in a study of T cells in Graves' hyperthyroidism and ophthalmopathy.

The sequencing used peripheral blood mononuclear cells (PBMCs), collected at new diagnosis, from a patient treated with antithyroid drugs. The receptors were sampled from a woman aged 18-29 years with Graves disease.

This clonotype was picked up many times. This chain uses TRBV20-1 with TRBJ1-5; no definite D call. CDR1 DFQATT and CDR2 SNEGSKA come from the germline V gene (reference sequence). The CDR3 has 13 residues. The V and J ends lost 6 bases and 0 bases respectively, with 9 bases between them. DNA of the CDR3: TGCAGTGCCCTGACGGATAGCAATCAGCCCCAGCATTTT. Translating gives CSALTDSNQPQHF.

This clonotype occurred many times. The rearrangement links TRBV3-1 to TRBJ2-3; TRBD2 might be the D (5 bases). V lost 4 bases to trimming and J lost 7 bases, with 9 bases between them. The CDR3 runs 12 residues. Germline CDR1 and CDR2: LGHDT and YNNKEL (reference sequence). CDR3 loop: CASSPDSNTQYF. In nucleotides, the CDR3 is TGTGCCAGCAGCCCGGACTCTAATACGCAGTATTTT.

This clonotype has only a few counts. V gene TRBV28 combines with J gene TRBJ1-4; perhaps TRBD1 as D (5 bases). Trimming removed 1 base from V and 5 bases from J, with 11 bases in between. Germline CDR1 MDHEN, CDR2 SYDVKM. The CDR3 runs to 15 residues. The CDR3: CASSLSGQGNEKLFF. The DNA for the CDR3 is TGTGCCAGCAGTTTATCGGGGCAGGGAAATGAAAAACTGTTTTTT.

This clonotype was seen ten or more times. This chain joins TRBV30 and TRBJ1-6, with D possibly matching TRBD1 (6 bases). V was shortened by 3 bases and J by 6 bases, with 9 bases between the two germline ends. This CDR3 region has 13 residues. Germline CDR1 reads GTSNPN; CDR2 reads SVGIG (reference sequence). The CDR3 spells CAWRTGVNSPLHF. The CDR3 bases are TGTGCCTGGAGGACAGGTGTTAATTCACCCCTCCACTTT.

The CDR3 spells CASSQADRGSGNTIYF. The CDR3 DNA follows: TGCGCCAGCAGCCAAGCCGACAGGGGGTCTGGAAACACCATATATTTT. The rearrangement uses TRBV4-1 and TRBJ1-3; 9 bases are shared with TRBD1. Trimming at V came to 1 base and at J to 1 base, leaving 2 bases not matched to a gene. From germline, CDR1 is MGHRA and CDR2 YSYEKL. The CDR3 consists of 16 residues.

This clonotype was counted ten times or more. The chain combines TRBV5-1 with TRBJ2-7; D uncertain. The CDR3 has 15 amino acids. V was clipped by 2 bases and J by 2 bases, with 14 bases between them. The germline gives CDR1 SGHRS, CDR2 YFSETQ. The CDR3 DNA sequence: TGCGCCAGCAGCTTAGAGTCAGCATCCGCCTACGAGCAGTACTTC. Translation: CASSLESASAYEQYF.

This clonotype was detected many times. Here the CDR3 reads CSGGQAQETQYF. The CDR3 coding sequence is TGCAGCGGGGGACAGGCGCAAGAGACCCAGTACTTC. V gene TRBV29-1 combines with J gene TRBJ2-5, with 8 positions matching TRBD1. Germline CDR1 reads SQVTM; CDR2 reads ANQGSEA. The CDR3 covers 12 residues. The trim removed 7 bases at V and 2 bases at J, leaving 3 bases unmatched.

In this sample, this clonotype turned up many times. The genes are TRBV3-1 and TRBJ2-7, with 10 bases that match TRBD2. This CDR3 has 14 residues. Trimming cost V 4 bases and J 3 bases; bases outside gene matches: 3. Germline CDR1 LGHDT, CDR2 YNNKEL (reference sequence). In nucleotides, the CDR3 is TGTGCCAGCAGCCCGAGCGGGAGGGGCTACGAGCAGTACTTC. Translation gives CASSPSGRGYEQYF.

This clonotype was recorded at least ten times. The chain joins TRBV6-2 or TRBV6-3 to TRBJ1-5; D uncertain. The CDR3 loop spans 13 amino acids. Germline CDR1 MNHEY, CDR2 SVGEGT. The germline V and J ends were trimmed by 0 bases and 7 bases, with 7 bases remaining between them. CDR3 in DNA: TGTGCCAGCAGTTACTCGTTGGAGCAGCCCCAGCATTTT. As protein: CASSYSLEQPQHF.

The rearrangement links TRBV9 to TRBJ1-2; D is ambiguous. The V and J ends lost 4 bases and 1 base respectively, with 20 bases between them. This CDR3 has 17 amino acids. Looked up from germline, CDR1 is SGDLS and CDR2 is YYNGEE. In DNA, the CDR3 is TGTGCCAGCAGCTCCGGCGGAGGCAGGCAGAATAACTATGGCTACACCTTC. This sequence encodes CASSSGGGRQNNYGYTF.

Ten or more counts support this clonotype. J is TRBJ1-2 and V is TRBV2; TRBD1 aligns across 8 bases. The germline V gene has CDR1 SNHLY and CDR2 FYNNEI. The CDR3 runs to 14 residues. Trimming removed 7 bases from V and 6 bases from J; junction bases left unmatched: 10. CDR3 bases: TGTGCCAGCATTGTGGGACAGGTATTGAATGGCTACACCTTC. Its translation is CASIVGQVLNGYTF.

The chain employs TRBV6-1 and TRBJ2-7; D assignment may be TRBD1 or TRBD2 (6 bases each). This CDR3 has 13 residues. The germline V and J ends were trimmed by 10 bases and 5 bases, with 18 bases remaining between them. The germline V gene encodes CDR1 MNHNS and CDR2 SASEGT. CDR3 DNA: TGTGCCACCCTTACCCCGGGGGCTGACGAGCAGTACTTC. Its translation: CATLTPGADEQYF.

This clonotype was detected many times. This chain uses TRBV28 with TRBJ1-1; TRBD1 might be the D (5 bases). CDR1 is MDHEN, CDR2 SYDVKM, per germline. The CDR3 spans 13 residues. The V and J ends lost 7 bases and 1 base respectively, with 10 bases between them. DNA of the CDR3: TGTGCCAGCACGACAGAGTCGAACACTGAAGCTTTCTTT. Translated: CASTTESNTEAFF.

This clonotype appeared many times. The genes are TRBV20-1 and TRBJ2-1; D is undetermined. This CDR3 has 13 residues. Germline assignment: CDR1 DFQATT and CDR2 SNEGSKA (reference sequence). The V end was cut by 0 bases, the J end by 7 bases, with 10 bases between. The CDR3 region has the DNA TGCAGTGCTAGAGAGGTGGGAATGAATGAGCAGTTCTTC. Amino acids: CSAREVGMNEQFF.

This clonotype appeared many times. The chain has TRBV4-1 and TRBJ2-7; TRBD2 matches 11 bases. Germline V gene data show CDR1 as MGHRA and CDR2 as YSYEKL. The CDR3 loop spans 15 amino acids. Trimming at V came to 0 bases and at J to 12 bases, leaving 10 bases not matched to a gene. CDR3 in DNA: TGCGCCAGCAGCCAAGAGCGCAGTCTAGCGGGAGGTGCGTACTTC. Protein product: CASSQERSLAGGAYF.

This rearrangement joins TRBV6-1 to TRBJ2-4; 11 bases match TRBD2. Germline V CDR1 and CDR2: MNHNS, SASEGT. Trimming removed 6 bases from V and 4 bases from J; junction bases left unmatched: 11. The CDR3 loop spans 17 amino acids. The CDR3 DNA reads TGTGCCAGCAGGCCCATTCATACTAGCGGGGGTAAAAACATTCAGTACTTC. Residues: CASRPIHTSGGKNIQYF.

This clonotype occurred many times. This chain joins TRBV28 and TRBJ1-2, with TRBD1 identical over 7 bases. With 6 bases clipped from V and 4 bases from J, the junction kept 8 bases outside the gene matches. From germline, CDR1 is MDHEN and CDR2 SYDVKM. The length of the CDR3 is 14 residues. CDR3 residues: CASRGTAPSYGYTF. The CDR3 DNA sequence: TGTGCCAGCAGGGGGACAGCTCCTTCCTATGGCTACACCTTC.

This clonotype was picked up many times. One end of the junction does not line up with germline, which may come from a read error. The chain is built from TRBV18 and TRBJ2-1; D is possibly TRBD2 (6 bases). CDR3 length: 15 amino acids. The germline gives CDR1 KGHSH, CDR2 LQKENI. The CDR3 DNA is TGTGCCAGCTCACCACGCCCCGGCAGAGCGGGTGAGCAGCTCTTC. Residues: CASSPRPGRAGEQLF.

This clonotype was observed at least ten times. This chain uses TRBV11-2 with TRBJ2-1; weak D call: TRBD2 (6 bases). V was clipped by 3 bases and J by 1 base, with 22 bases between them. This CDR3 spans 19 amino acids. Germline CDR1 reads SGHAT; CDR2 reads FQNNGV. CDR3 amino acids: CASSFPPLRDGPSYNEQFF. DNA for the CDR3: TGTGCCAGCAGCTTCCCTCCATTGCGGGACGGTCCATCCTACAATGAGCAGTTCTTC.

In this sample, this clonotype turned up many times. V and J are TRBV28 and TRBJ1-5, with D perhaps matching TRBD1 (5 bases). V gave up 5 bases and J gave up 5 bases, with 10 bases separating them. CDR3 length equals 13 residues. The germline CDR1 and CDR2 sequences are MDHEN and SYDVKM. CDR3 sequence reads: CASSQSGDQPQHF. The CDR3 region has the DNA TGTGCCAGCAGTCAGTCGGGGGATCAGCCCCAGCATTTT.

This clonotype was detected ten times or more. J is TRBJ2-1 and V is TRBV5-1; the match to TRBD2 covers 10 bases. This CDR3 is built from 16 residues. J gave up 7 bases and V 4 bases, and 11 bases lay outside the gene matches. Germline values: CDR1 SGHRS, CDR2 YFSETQ. CDR3 nucleotide sequence: TGCGCCAGCAGCCCTATAGCGGGAGGTGCAGGGAATGAGCAGTTCTTC. Its translation is CASSPIAGGAGNEQFF.

In this sample, this clonotype turned up a few times. V gene TRBV20-1 combines with J gene TRBJ2-7; D could derive from TRBD1 or TRBD2 (5 bases each). Trimming pared 2 bases from V and 4 bases from J, leaving 12 bases between. The CDR3 totals 13 residues. Germline loops: CDR1 DFQATT, CDR2 SNEGSKA (reference sequence). CDR3 nucleotide sequence: TGCAGTGCTAGATCGTTGAGGGGATACGAGCAGTACTTC. It translates to CSARSLRGYEQYF.

At least ten counts were recorded for this clonotype. The J gene is TRBJ2-3, the V gene TRBV10-3; TRBD2 matches at 7 bases. The CDR3 loop spans 13 amino acids. With V trimmed by 6 bases and J by 11 bases, 11 bases remained unmatched. Germline assignment: CDR1 ENHRY and CDR2 SYGVKD. The CDR3 loop is CAISSPGLSWQYF. CDR3 DNA sequence: TGTGCCATCAGCTCACCGGGACTATCTTGGCAGTATTTT.